One and the same sample provided the 27 T cell receptor beta chains below, sequenced in a study of neurological immune-mediated disorders. TCRdb redid the calling of the 5' RACE reads with MiXCR, one entry per CDR3 protein. The repertoire holds 28,000 or so distinct CDR3 sequences, with under 25% as singletons. Input material: PBMCs. The source of these receptors is a woman aged 55 to 70 in good health.

This clonotype was detected many times. This chain uses TRBV6-6 with TRBJ1-1; D is undetermined. The CDR3 has 13 residues. The ends were cut back, 0 bases at V and 0 bases at J, with 2 bases in the middle. Germline values: CDR1 MNHNY, CDR2 SVGAGI (reference sequence). CDR3 protein: CASSYSVNTEAFF. The CDR3 DNA follows: TGTGCCAGCAGTTACTCGGTGAACACTGAAGCTTTCTTT.

The rearrangement joins TRBV20-1 to TRBJ2-3; 15 bases are shared with TRBD2. V was clipped by 7 bases and J by 0 bases; unmatched bases: 5. This CDR3 has 16 residues. Germline CDR1 and CDR2: DFQATT and SNEGSKA (reference sequence). CDR3 residues: CSVGTSGRTSTDTQYF. DNA for the CDR3: TGCAGTGTCGGGACTAGCGGGAGGACGAGCACAGATACGCAGTATTTT.

This clonotype was seen repeatedly, ten times or more. The rearrangement links TRBV27 to TRBJ2-2; D perhaps matches TRBD2 (6 bases). The CDR3 is made up of 15 amino acids. In germline, CDR1 is MNHEY, CDR2 SMNVEV (reference sequence). V lost 6 bases and J 6 bases, leaving 17 bases between the germline ends. The CDR3 region is CASRPRDRRAGELFF. CDR3 sequence (DNA): TGTGCCAGCAGACCCCGGGACCGGAGGGCCGGGGAGCTGTTTTTT.

This clonotype was found many times. J is TRBJ2-1 and V is TRBV12-3 or TRBV12-4; D is uncertain. This CDR3 region has 15 residues. The V gene lost 7 bases and the J gene lost 0 bases, with 13 bases spanning the gap. CDR3 DNA sequence: TGTGCCAGCACTCCGGTCCAGAGCTCCTACAATGAGCAGTTCTTC. Its translation: CASTPVQSSYNEQFF.

On this clonotype itself: A much more abundant neighbour one base away suggests this may be a read error. The rearrangement links TRBV29-1 to TRBJ2-7; unclear D gene. Germline lookup yields CDR1 SQVTM and CDR2 ANQGSEA. This CDR3 comprises 14 residues. The V end lost 4 bases, the J end lost 7 bases, and 20 bases lay between the germline ends. CDR3 nucleotide sequence: TGCAGCGTTGCCTTCTTTTTGGGTCGAGTGGAGCAGTACTTC. Protein sequence: CSVAFFLGRVEQYF.

The sample holds many counts of this clonotype. The rearrangement joins TRBV5-6 to TRBJ2-1; 7 positions match TRBD2. V shed 3 bases, J shed 4 bases, and the junction held 16 bases outside the gene matches. Germline V lookup: CDR1 SGHDT, CDR2 YYEEEE. This CDR3 has 18 amino acids. CDR3 nucleotide sequence: TGTGCCAGCAGCTCTCAGAATAAGCGACTAGCAGGTTACAATGAGCAGTTCTTC. Protein sequence: CASSSQNKRLAGYNEQFF.

This CDR3 is CASSQDTIDTQYF. CDR3 in DNA: TGTGCCAGCAGCCAAGATACGATTGATACGCAGTATTTT. This chain uses TRBV14 with TRBJ2-3; no clear D. CDR3 length: 13 residues. V shed 0 bases and J shed 6 bases, with 7 bases lying between them. Germline assignment: CDR1 SGHDN and CDR2 FVKESK.

In this sample, this clonotype turned up many times. The chain uses TRBV28 and TRBJ2-1; D is perhaps TRBD2 (5 bases). Germline-derived CDR1 and CDR2 are MDHEN and SYDVKM. CDR3 length: 13 amino acids. V lost 7 bases to trimming and J lost 3 bases, with 10 bases between them. The CDR3 coding sequence is TGTGCCAGCAAGGAGCGGCTCTACAATGAGCAGTTCTTC. It specifies CASKERLYNEQFF.

This clonotype appeared many times. J is TRBJ2-1 and V is TRBV5-1; 7 bases line up with TRBD1. Germline values: CDR1 SGHRS, CDR2 YFSETQ. Trimming cost V 0 bases and J 8 bases; bases outside gene matches: 2. The CDR3 extends over 13 amino acids. CDR3 protein: CASSLEGADEQFF. CDR3 nucleotide sequence: TGCGCCAGCAGCTTGGAGGGGGCGGATGAGCAGTTCTTC.

This clonotype was seen at least ten times. This chain's CDR3 is CASSPRDGSYEQYF. In DNA, the CDR3 is TGTGCCAGCAGCCCGAGGGACGGATCCTACGAGCAGTACTTC. The chain joins TRBV7-2 to TRBJ2-7; D tentatively reads TRBD1 or TRBD2 (5 bases each). Germline-derived CDR1 and CDR2 are SGHTA and FQGNSA. V was trimmed by 5 bases and J by 1 base, leaving 12 bases between them. The CDR3 runs to 14 residues.

The V and J genes are TRBV7-9 and TRBJ2-2, with a possible D match to TRBD2 (7 bases). The V end was cut by 5 bases, the J end by 9 bases, with 13 bases between. The V gene's germline CDR1 is SEHNR and CDR2 FQNEAQ (reference sequence). This CDR3 has 13 residues. Written as DNA, the CDR3 is TGTGCCAGCAGCCCCTCGGGGGGCCGGGAGCTGTTTTTT. Translated: CASSPSGGRELFF.

Many counts were recorded for this clonotype. The genes are TRBV7-9 and TRBJ1-1; the match to TRBD1 covers 7 bases. The CDR3 covers 12 residues. Germline V gene lookup returns CDR1 SEHNR and CDR2 FQNEAQ (reference sequence). With 5 bases clipped from V and 6 bases from J, the junction kept 3 bases outside the gene matches. CDR3 region: CASSQTGAEAFF. The CDR3 nucleotides read TGTGCCAGCAGCCAAACAGGGGCTGAAGCTTTCTTT.

This clonotype was observed at least ten times. The chain employs TRBV20-1 and TRBJ2-6; D unresolved. CDR1 and CDR2 from the germline V gene are DFQATT and SNEGSKA (reference sequence). This CDR3 has 15 residues. V lost 0 bases, J lost 0 bases, and 6 bases lay in between. The CDR3, as DNA: TGCAGTGCTAGAGATCTAAGCTCTGGGGCCAACGTCCTGACTTTC. Its protein product is CSARDLSSGANVLTF.

Ten or more counts support this clonotype. The V call is TRBV12-5, the J call TRBJ2-3, with D perhaps matching TRBD2 (6 bases). CDR1 is LGHNT, CDR2 FRNRAP, per germline. The CDR3 runs to 14 residues. Trimming shortened V by 4 bases and J by 0 bases, and 8 bases separated the two germline ends. DNA of the CDR3: TGTGCTAGTGGTTCAGGGACTAGCACAGATACGCAGTATTTT. Its translation: CASGSGTSTDTQYF. The whole variable domain, remainder taken from reference TRBV12-5 and TRBJ2-3, is DARVTQTPRHKVTEMGQEVTMRCQPILGHNTVFWYRQTMMQGLELLAYFRNRAPLDDSGMPKDRFSAEMPDATLATLKIQPSEPRDSAVYFCASGSGTSTDTQYFGPGTRLTVL.

This clonotype appeared many times. The J gene is TRBJ1-1, the V gene TRBV28, with 10 nucleotides matching TRBD1. Germline values: CDR1 MDHEN, CDR2 SYDVKM. CDR3 size: 15 residues. V dropped 10 bases and J dropped 2; count of bases not matched to a gene: 10. The CDR3 here is CATVPRTGGNTEAFF. CDR3 DNA: TGTGCCACAGTTCCCCGGACAGGGGGAAACACTGAAGCTTTCTTT.

This clonotype was found many times. V is TRBV6-2 or TRBV6-3 and J is TRBJ2-1; 12 bases line up with TRBD1. This CDR3 contains 15 residues. CDR1 and CDR2 (germline): MNHEY, SVGEGT. The V gene end was trimmed by 6 bases and the J gene end by 7 bases; junction bases not matched to a gene: 7. The CDR3: CASSSQGQGANEQFF. DNA of the CDR3: TGTGCCAGCAGCAGCCAGGGACAGGGGGCTAATGAGCAGTTCTTC.

At least ten counts were recorded for this clonotype. The rearrangement joins TRBV5-5 to TRBJ2-2, with D possibly being TRBD1 (5 bases). CDR1 is SGHKS, CDR2 YYEKEE, per germline (reference sequence). V was clipped by 1 base and J by 7 bases, with 14 bases between them. The CDR3 totals 15 residues. Here the CDR3 DNA reads TGTGCCAGCAGCTTGCGTGGCTTAGGGGTCGGGGAGCTGTTTTTT. It encodes CASSLRGLGVGELFF. Full variable domain (missing parts from reference TRBV5-5 and TRBJ2-2): DAGVTQSPTHLIKTRGQQVTLRCSPISGHKSVSWYQQVLGQGPQFIFQYYEKEERGRGNFPDRFSARQFPNYSSELNVNALLLGDSALYLCASSLRGLGVGELFFGEGSRLTVL.

The CDR3 spells CASSPITDTQYF. In nucleotides, the CDR3 is TGTGCCAGCAGTCCGATCACAGATACGCAGTATTTT. The V gene is TRBV27, the J gene TRBJ2-3, with D hard to call. The V end was cut by 5 bases, the J end by 2 bases, with 5 bases between. Germline V gene data show CDR1 as MNHEY and CDR2 as SMNVEV (reference sequence). This CDR3 contains 12 residues.

Many counts were recorded for this clonotype. CDR3 loop: CASSLYPGQAGNTIYF. CDR3 bases: TGTGCCAGCAGCTTGTACCCGGGACAGGCTGGAAACACCATATATTTT. This sequence joins TRBV7-2 and TRBJ1-3, with TRBD1 matching 8 bases. Trimming at V came to 3 bases and at J to 2 bases, leaving 6 bases not matched to a gene. CDR1 and CDR2 (germline): SGHTA, FQGNSA. The CDR3 is 16 residues long.

The sample holds a few counts of this clonotype. V and J are TRBV6-1 and TRBJ2-5, with a tentative D call TRBD2 (6 bases). Per germline, CDR1 MNHNS and CDR2 SASEGT. The V end lost 9 bases, the J end lost 5 bases, and 16 bases lay between the germline ends. The CDR3 has 13 residues. CDR3: CARGEEGRETQYF. CDR3 sequence (DNA): TGTGCCAGGGGCGAGGAGGGGCGGGAGACCCAGTACTTC.

This clonotype is termed large. The chain uses TRBV21-1 and TRBJ1-5. TRBV21-1 is a recognized pseudogene. This CDR3 is built from 13 residues. The CDR3 reads CASSKTVARPQHF. The DNA of the CDR3 is TGTGCCAGCAGCAAAACAGTGGCTCGGCCCCAGCATTTT.

This clonotype is medium-sized. This chain uses TRBV5-6 with TRBJ1-2, with TRBD1 matching 10 bases. After removal of 4 bases from V and 3 bases from J, the junction contained 9 bases not matched to a gene. Germline V CDR1 and CDR2: SGHDT, YYEEEE. The CDR3 spans 16 residues. CDR3 nucleotides: TGTGCCAGCAGCCTCCAGGACAGGGGGTATCACTATGGCTACACCTTC. The encoded protein is CASSLQDRGYHYGYTF.

This clonotype was counted at least ten times. A much larger clone lies a single base off, so this may be a read error. The chain carries TRBV6-2 or TRBV6-3 and TRBJ2-7; no firm D call. Germline assignment: CDR1 MNHEY and CDR2 SVGEGT. The CDR3 is 12 amino acids. V was trimmed by 10 bases and J by 3 bases, leaving 13 bases between them. The CDR3 loop reads CANSPVIYEQYF. CDR3 nucleotide sequence: TGTGCCAACAGCCCGGTGATCTACGAGCAGTACTTC.

Worth noting for this clonotype: It may be a read error: a sequence one base away is much more abundant. This chain's CDR3 is CARSQVRGGYNEQFF. Here the CDR3 DNA reads TGCGCCAGGAGCCAAGTTCGCGGGGGCTACAATGAGCAGTTCTTC. The chain links TRBV4-3 to TRBJ2-1; 7 positions agree with TRBD2. The CDR3 totals 15 residues. Germline CDR1 reads LGHNA; CDR2 reads YSLEER.

Many counts were recorded for this clonotype. As DNA, the CDR3 is TGCGCCAGCAGCCAAGATCGCGAACTACTAAATGAGCAGTTCTTC. Residues: CASSQDRELLNEQFF. The V gene is TRBV4-3, the J gene TRBJ2-1; D unresolved. The CDR3 sequence is 15 residues long. Trimming left V 0 bases short and J 7 bases short, with 13 bases between. Germline V gene lookup returns CDR1 LGHNA and CDR2 YSLEER.

This clonotype was observed at least ten times. The chain combines TRBV28 with TRBJ2-7, with D perhaps matching TRBD1 (6 bases). Germline lookup yields CDR1 MDHEN and CDR2 SYDVKM. The germline V and J ends were trimmed by 2 bases and 0 bases, with 23 bases remaining between them. CDR3 length: 19 residues. CDR3 amino acids: CASSLGSGRGLTFSYEQYF. CDR3 DNA: TGTGCCAGCAGTTTAGGGTCGGGCAGGGGTCTTACCTTCTCCTACGAGCAGTACTTC.

The rearrangement links TRBV28 to TRBJ2-7; TRBD1 or TRBD2 may be the D gene (5 bases each). CDR1 and CDR2 (germline): MDHEN, SYDVKM. Between the trimmed V and J ends, which lost 10 bases and 2 bases, there was a span of 21 bases. This CDR3 is 15 amino acids long. The CDR3 is CAIRDQVVRAYEQYF. CDR3 nucleotides: TGTGCCATCAGGGACCAGGTGGTCAGAGCCTACGAGCAGTACTTC.